This T cell receptor (beta chain) was identified during a study of control samples from healthy donors and cancer patients. The repertoire was sequenced with immunoSEQ multiplex PCR; TCRdb's copy has only in-frame clones and lacks some. The table lists tens of thousands of clones, around 94% of them singletons. The CDR3 covers 12 residues. Germline-derived CDR1 and CDR2 are LNHDA and SQIVND (reference sequence). V was pared by 4 bases and J by 6 bases, with 7 bases between. The sequenced sample was PBMCs. The chain employs TRBV19 and TRBJ1-5; D is unclear. The clonotype was recovered from a man aged 30 to 39 with colorectal cancer. The CDR3 DNA sequence: TGTGCCAGTAGTACCCGGGGTCAGCCCCAGCATTTT. Its protein product is CASSTRGQPQHF. Full variable domain (rest looked up from reference TRBV19 and TRBJ1-5): DGGITQSPKYLFRKEGQNVTLSCEQNLNHDAMYWYRQDPGQGLRLIYYSQIVNDFQKGDIAEGYSVSREKKESFPLTVTSAQKNPTAFYLCASSTRGQPQHFGDGTRLSIL.